Following are 27 T cell receptor beta chains from one sample sequenced in a study of HIV-infected patients and healthy controls. Roughly three months, about 14 weeks, into antiretroviral therapy, follow-up blood was collected. All unsorted peripheral T cells were captured because whole blood was used without fractionation. cDNA was made from around 0.5 ug RNA using alpha and beta constant primers. Separate chain-specific third strand synthesis with multiplexing indices produced the alpha and beta libraries. TCRdb re-called the 5' RACE reads through MiXCR, storing one row per CDR3 protein. The sample yields around 7,000 distinct CDR3 sequences, 8% to 13% seen once. Sample: blood, taken during antiretroviral therapy. The origin of the receptors is an adult with HIV infection.

This clonotype is labeled as medium-sized. The chain carries TRBV5-1 and TRBJ1-2, with unresolved D. This CDR3 region has 13 residues. Germline V gene data show CDR1 as SGHRS and CDR2 as YFSETQ. V was trimmed by 4 bases and J by 7 bases, leaving 14 bases between them. The CDR3 DNA is TGCGCCAGCAGCCCCCAAGGGCCCGGTGGCTACACCTTC. Amino acids: CASSPQGPGGYTF. The full variable domain, its missing parts supplied by reference TRBV5-1 and TRBJ1-2, is KAGVTQTPRYLIKTRGQQVTLSCSPISGHRSVSWYQQTPGQGLQFLFEYFSETQRNKGNFPGRFSGRQFSNSRSEMNVSTLELGDSALYLCASSPQGPGGYTFGSGTRLTVV.

This clonotype has a count of ten or more. The genes are TRBV2 and TRBJ1-1; D uncertain. The CDR3 is made up of 13 amino acids. Trimming removed 8 bases from V and 2 bases from J, with 12 bases in between. From germline, CDR1 is SNHLY and CDR2 FYNNEI. The DNA of the CDR3 is TGTGCCAGCCGGAGGAACGAAAACACTGAAGCTTTCTTT. This sequence encodes CASRRNENTEAFF.

V usage is TRBV6-1 and J usage is TRBJ2-5; D unclear. Germline CDR1 and CDR2: MNHNS and SASEGT. The CDR3 length is 10 residues. V shed 6 bases and J shed 5 bases, with 4 bases lying between them. CDR3 protein: CASREETQYF. DNA of the CDR3: TGTGCCAGCAGAGAGGAGACCCAGTACTTC.

This clonotype was seen many times. The gene calls are TRBV20-1 and TRBJ2-3; D possibly corresponds to TRBD1 (6 bases). The length of the CDR3 is 12 residues. CDR1 is DFQATT, CDR2 SNEGSKA, per germline (reference sequence). V was pared by 5 bases and J by 3 bases, with 9 bases between. This CDR3 reads CSAHTGTDTQYF. The CDR3 region has the DNA TGCAGTGCTCATACAGGGACAGATACGCAGTATTTT.

This clonotype is deemed medium-sized. V is TRBV7-9 and J is TRBJ2-1; TRBD1 matches 7 bases. The germline V gene has CDR1 SEHNR and CDR2 FQNEAQ (reference sequence). Trimming cost V 2 bases and J 8 bases; bases outside gene matches: 9. The CDR3 has 15 amino acids. CDR3 sequence reads: CASSLQGVLRDEQFF. CDR3 nucleotide sequence: TGTGCCAGCAGCTTACAGGGGGTCTTACGGGATGAGCAGTTCTTC.

By share, this clonotype counts as medium-sized. The chain uses TRBV5-6 and TRBJ2-5; 9 nucleotides match TRBD2. This CDR3 is 18 amino acids long. V dropped 4 bases and J dropped 1; count of bases not matched to a gene: 14. Germline lookup yields CDR1 SGHDT and CDR2 YYEEEE. DNA of the CDR3: TGTGCCAGCAGCGGATTAGCGGGGGAGCATCTCCTCCAAGAGACCCAGTACTTC. Residues: CASSGLAGEHLLQETQYF.

The CDR3 loop reads CASSQDPGTQYF. The DNA for the CDR3 is TGTGCCAGCAGCCAAGATCCGGGGACCCAGTACTTC. The chain carries TRBV14 and TRBJ2-5; D gene ambiguous. The CDR3 runs 12 residues. The V end lost 0 bases, the J end lost 7 bases, and 6 bases lay between the germline ends. CDR1 is SGHDN and CDR2 is FVKESK in the germline V gene.

This clonotype was detected a few times. The chain is built from TRBV7-9 and TRBJ1-5; D is unclear. CDR1 and CDR2 (germline): SEHNR, FQNEAQ (reference sequence). CDR3 length: 15 amino acids. V was clipped by 0 bases and J by 2 bases, with 8 bases between them. CDR3 nucleotide sequence: TGTGCCAGCAGCTTAGCGGGGTCTGGCAATCAGCCCCAGCATTTT. This gives the protein CASSLAGSGNQPQHF. The complete variable domain, with remaining parts taken from reference TRBV7-9 and TRBJ1-5, reads DTGVSQNPRHKITKRGQNVTFRCDPISEHNRLYWYRQTLGQGPEFLTYFQNEAQLEKSRLLSDRFSAERPKGSFSTLEIQRTEQGDSAMYLCASSLAGSGNQPQHFGDGTRLSIL.

This clonotype was seen many times. This chain uses TRBV19 with TRBJ1-1; D is uncertain. The CDR3 consists of 13 residues. Deletions cut 6 bases from V and 4 bases from J, with 12 bases between. Germline CDR1 is LNHDA and CDR2 is SQIVND (reference sequence). In DNA, the CDR3 is TGTGCCAGTAGCCTCGGGTCTAGCACTGAAGCTTTCTTT. It specifies CASSLGSSTEAFF. The entire variable domain, with the rest obtained from reference TRBV19 and TRBJ1-1, is as follows: DGGITQSPKYLFRKEGQNVTLSCEQNLNHDAMYWYRQDPGQGLRLIYYSQIVNDFQKGDIAEGYSVSREKKESFPLTVTSAQKNPTAFYLCASSLGSSTEAFFGQGTRLTVV.

In this sample, this clonotype turned up many times. The gene calls are TRBV6-1 and TRBJ1-4; tentatively, D is TRBD1 (5 bases). The CDR3 has 15 residues. Germline assignment: CDR1 MNHNS and CDR2 SASEGT. V lost 2 bases and J lost 3, with 10 bases in between. CDR3 DNA sequence: TGTGCCAGCAGTGAAAAGGGGAGGTCTAATGAAAAACTGTTTTTT. It encodes CASSEKGRSNEKLFF.

This clonotype has a single count. A much larger clone differs by one base, so this may be a read error. This rearrangement joins TRBV12-3 or TRBV12-4 to TRBJ1-1, with D perhaps TRBD1 (5 bases). Trimming took off 8 bases at V and 1 base at J, with 14 bases between the two ends. The length of the CDR3 is 14 residues. In DNA, the CDR3 is TGTGCCAGCGGCTACATGGGGCAGAACACTGAAGCTTTCTTT. Translated: CASGYMGQNTEAFF.

In its sample, this clonotype ranks as medium-sized. The chain is built from TRBV20-1 and TRBJ1-3; D is unclear. V was cut by 0 bases and J by 4 bases, with 10 bases left in between. In germline, CDR1 is DFQATT, CDR2 SNEGSKA (reference sequence). This CDR3 region has 14 residues. The CDR3 bases are TGCAGTGCTAGAGATAAGTTAGCGGGAAACACCATATATTTT. The encoded protein is CSARDKLAGNTIYF.

This clonotype has a handful of counts. This chain uses TRBV7-9 with TRBJ1-5; D gene uncertain. CDR3 length: 11 residues. Trimming took off 8 bases at V and 4 bases at J, with 6 bases between the two ends. In germline, CDR1 is SEHNR, CDR2 FQNEAQ (reference sequence). The CDR3 here is CASGMNQPQHF. CDR3 bases: TGTGCCAGCGGGATGAATCAGCCCCAGCATTTT.

This clonotype is medium-sized in the sample. This chain joins TRBV12-3 or TRBV12-4 and TRBJ2-2, with TRBD1 identical over 11 bases. The CDR3 contains 15 residues. V lost 5 bases and J lost 5; bases outside the gene matches: 4. The CDR3 sequence: CASSQGTGGTGELFF. The DNA of the CDR3 is TGTGCCAGCAGTCAAGGGACAGGGGGTACCGGGGAGCTGTTTTTT.

This clonotype appeared many times. The chain links TRBV7-6 to TRBJ2-1, with a tentative D call TRBD1 (5 bases). Trimming pared 3 bases from V and 6 bases from J, leaving 15 bases between. CDR3 length: 15 residues. CDR1 and CDR2 from the germline V gene are SGHVS and FNYEAQ. For the CDR3, the DNA is TGTGCCAGCAGCTTCGAATCCTCAGGGCCCAATGAGCAGTTCTTC. Amino acid sequence: CASSFESSGPNEQFF.

By share, this clonotype ranks as large. This sequence joins TRBV2 and TRBJ1-1; the match to TRBD1 covers 8 bases. Germline-derived CDR1 and CDR2 are SNHLY and FYNNEI. The CDR3 contains 14 residues. V lost 4 bases and J lost 5; bases outside the gene matches: 6. CDR3 nucleotides: TGTGCCAGCAGTGCCCGAACAGGGGGTACTGAAGCTTTCTTT. This encodes CASSARTGGTEAFF.

CDR3 sequence reads: CASGLELGTYGYTF. In DNA, the CDR3 is TGTGCTAGTGGTTTGGAACTAGGCACCTATGGCTACACCTTC. The J gene is TRBJ1-2, the V gene TRBV12-5; D is unclear. V shed 1 base and J shed 4 bases, with 10 bases lying between them. CDR1 LGHNT and CDR2 FRNRAP come from the germline V gene. The CDR3 extends over 14 amino acids.

This clonotype was observed many times. The V call is TRBV5-1, the J call TRBJ1-2; D is ambiguous. CDR1 is SGHRS and CDR2 is YFSETQ in the germline V gene. Trimming removed 0 bases at V and 6 bases at J, with 6 bases between. This CDR3 is built from 12 residues. The CDR3 DNA sequence: TGCGCCAGCAGCTTGGAAGGGAATGGCTACACCTTC. Amino acids: CASSLEGNGYTF. The entire variable domain, with the rest obtained from reference TRBV5-1 and TRBJ1-2, is as follows: KAGVTQTPRYLIKTRGQQVTLSCSPISGHRSVSWYQQTPGQGLQFLFEYFSETQRNKGNFPGRFSGRQFSNSRSEMNVSTLELGDSALYLCASSLEGNGYTFGSGTRLTVV.

Sample share makes this clonotype large. The J gene is TRBJ1-2, the V gene TRBV11-3, with D hard to call. V shed 4 bases and J shed 4 bases, with 16 bases lying between them. The CDR3 is 15 residues long. Per the germline V gene, CDR1 is SGHNT and CDR2 is YENEEA. The CDR3 sequence is CASSCGREYIYGYTF. The DNA for the CDR3 is TGTGCCAGCAGCTGTGGACGGGAATATATCTATGGCTACACCTTC.

This clonotype occurred a few times. The genes are TRBV7-9 and TRBJ2-1; 12 nucleotides line up with TRBD2. This CDR3 is 16 amino acids long. From germline, CDR1 is SEHNR and CDR2 FQNEAQ (reference sequence). With 2 bases clipped from V and 4 bases from J, the junction kept 3 bases outside the gene matches. This CDR3 reads CASSLPTSGGYNEQFF. The DNA of the CDR3 is TGTGCCAGCAGCTTACCGACTAGCGGGGGATACAATGAGCAGTTCTTC.

This clonotype is medium-sized. This chain uses TRBV6-1 with TRBJ2-1; D remains unclear. Germline CDR1 and CDR2: MNHNS and SASEGT. V dropped 7 bases and J dropped 4 bases, with 14 bases sitting between them. The CDR3 is made up of 14 amino acids. CDR3 in DNA: TGTGCCAGCAAGACCCCGCAGGCTTACAATGAGCAGTTCTTC. Protein: CASKTPQAYNEQFF.

By share, this clonotype counts as medium-sized. The chain links TRBV2 to TRBJ2-2; the D is unclear. There are 13 residues in the CDR3. Trimming cost V 0 bases and J 4 bases, with 3 bases left between them. Per the germline V gene, CDR1 is SNHLY and CDR2 is FYNNEI. The CDR3 sequence: CASSEARTGELFF. The CDR3 nucleotides are TGTGCCAGCAGTGAAGCCCGCACCGGGGAGCTGTTTTTT.

V and J are TRBV4-1 and TRBJ1-2, with D uncertain. CDR3 size: 15 residues. Trimming stripped 0 bases from V and 8 bases from J, with 16 bases between. Germline loops: CDR1 MGHRA, CDR2 YSYEKL. The CDR3 nucleotides read TGCGCCAGCAGCCAAGAGGGGAGGCCAAATTGGGGCTACACCTTC. Amino acids: CASSQEGRPNWGYTF.

By share, this clonotype ranks as medium-sized (0.01 to 0.1%). V usage is TRBV24-1 and J usage is TRBJ2-7, with no clear D. From germline, CDR1 is KGHDR and CDR2 SFDVKD. The CDR3 is made up of 14 amino acids. V was pared by 3 bases and J by 2 bases, with 10 bases between. The CDR3 nucleotides are TGTGCCACCAGTGATCTTCAGTCCCCCTACGAGCAGTACTTC. Amino acids: CATSDLQSPYEQYF.

In its sample, this clonotype was seen a few times. The chain recombines TRBV12-3 or TRBV12-4 with TRBJ2-3; maybe TRBD1 (5 bases). V gave up 6 bases and J gave up 2 bases, with 21 bases separating them. CDR3 size: 17 residues. CDR3 in DNA: TGTGCCAGCAGCCCAAACCCCGACAGTTTAGACACAGATACGCAGTATTTT. This encodes CASSPNPDSLDTDTQYF.

This clonotype was counted a few times. The rearrangement uses TRBV6-6 and TRBJ2-7; D gene ambiguous. This CDR3 region has 11 residues. Per the germline V gene, CDR1 is MNHNY and CDR2 is SVGAGI (reference sequence). V was clipped by 6 bases and J by 5 bases, with 8 bases between them. CDR3 amino acids: CASRNLDEQYF. CDR3 in DNA: TGTGCCAGCAGGAATCTGGACGAGCAGTACTTC.

This clonotype is medium-sized. The DNA for the CDR3 is TGTGCCAGCATTCAAAACAGGCCCACGAACACTGAAGCTTTCTTT. It codes for CASIQNRPTNTEAFF. V usage is TRBV28 and J usage is TRBJ1-1; a possible D gene is TRBD1 (5 bases). CDR3 length: 15 residues. Germline V gives CDR1 MDHEN, CDR2 SYDVKM. V was pared by 7 bases and J by 1 base, with 16 bases between.